These 2 T cell receptor beta chains were all obtained from the same sample, sequenced in a study of T cells after yellow fever vaccination. TCRdb itself ran the 5' RACE reads through MiXCR, one entry per CDR3 protein. The sample contains hundreds of thousands of distinct CDR3 sequences, around 3.9% of which appear only once. This material consisted of PBMCs, taken on the day of the yellow fever booster vaccination. The receptors were sampled from a man between 18 and 29 years old who received the YFV17D yellow fever vaccine.

This clonotype was detected many times. The chain employs TRBV20-1 and TRBJ1-4; D unclear. Germline V gene lookup returns CDR1 DFQATT and CDR2 SNEGSKA (reference sequence). The CDR3 sequence is 13 residues long. Trimming stripped 3 bases from V and 3 bases from J, with 8 bases between. The CDR3 is CSASGSSNEKLFF. As DNA, the CDR3 is TGCAGTGCTAGTGGTAGTTCTAATGAAAAACTGTTTTTT.

This clonotype was detected many times. CDR3 nucleotide sequence: TGTGCCAGCAGACAGAACTATGGCTACACCTTC. Protein: CASRQNYGYTF. V gene TRBV6-6 combines with J gene TRBJ1-2; the D is unclear. Looked up from germline, CDR1 is MNHNY and CDR2 is SVGAGI (reference sequence). The CDR3 is 11 residues long. V gave up 6 bases and J gave up 2 bases, with 4 bases separating them.